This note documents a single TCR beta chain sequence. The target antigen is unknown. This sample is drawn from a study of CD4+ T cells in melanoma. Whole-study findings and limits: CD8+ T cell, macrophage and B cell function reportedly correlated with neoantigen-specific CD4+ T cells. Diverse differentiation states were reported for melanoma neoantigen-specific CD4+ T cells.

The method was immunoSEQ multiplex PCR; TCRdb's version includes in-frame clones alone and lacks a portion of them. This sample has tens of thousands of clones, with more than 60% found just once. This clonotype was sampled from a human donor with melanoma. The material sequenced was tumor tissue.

The DNA for the CDR3 is TGTGCCAGCAGCTCACGGGACAGCTACGAGCAGTACTTC. Translated: CASSSRDSYEQYF. The rearrangement links TRBV7-6 to TRBJ2-7; TRBD1 matches at 7 bases. Germline V gene lookup returns CDR1 SGHVS and CDR2 FNYEAQ. The CDR3 length is 13 residues. J was trimmed by 3 bases and V by 4 bases; bases with no gene match: 3.